The clone carrying this T cell receptor (beta chain) was detected only once. There are 13 residues in the CDR3. Per the germline V gene, CDR1 is SGHTA and CDR2 is FQGNSA. The V end was cut by 3 bases, the J end by 9 bases, with 14 bases between. The assay was immunoSEQ multiplex PCR, and TCRdb's table has in-frame clones only and misses some. In the table there are some 83,000 clones, approximately 80% of which are singletons. The sample comes from a study of blood T cell repertoires in COVID-19. The sequence derives from a man in his fifties or sixties with acute or convalescent COVID-19. The sequenced sample was peripheral blood. The chain recombines TRBV7-2 with TRBJ1-1, with D perhaps TRBD1 (5 bases). Written as DNA, the CDR3 is TGTGCCAGCAGCTTGGTTACAGGTAAAAAAGCTTTCTTT. Its translation is CASSLVTGKKAFF.